Below, one T cell receptor (beta chain) is given with its context. These data are taken from a study of CD8 T cells in Susac syndrome. An amount of RNA that ranged from about 0.45 to 1 ug was reverse transcribed with random hexamers. Amplification of TCR beta CDR3 was carried out by immunoSEQ multiplex PCR, which covered 54 Vbeta and 13 Jbeta segments. MiXCR was run by TCRdb on the immunoSEQ multiplex PCR reads, yielding one entry per CDR3 protein. The repertoire holds about 300,000 distinct CDR3 sequences, with approximately 85% as singletons. The CDR3 sequence is 15 residues long. Germline V gene sequence: CDR1 LGHDT, CDR2 YNNKEL (reference sequence). Trimming took 0 bases from V and 5 from J, leaving 11 bases between them. CD8+ and CD4+ T cells from blood underwent TCR beta sequencing. TEMRA cells were FACS-enriched, with CD8+ and CD4+ T cells isolated negatively.

The sequencing input was CD8+ T cells from PBMCs. This sequence originates from a human donor with multiple sclerosis. The chain combines TRBV3-1 with TRBJ1-5; D call uncertain. CDR3 residues: CASSQDFIRYQPQHF. As DNA, the CDR3 is TGTGCCAGCAGCCAAGATTTCATCAGGTATCAGCCCCAGCATTTT.